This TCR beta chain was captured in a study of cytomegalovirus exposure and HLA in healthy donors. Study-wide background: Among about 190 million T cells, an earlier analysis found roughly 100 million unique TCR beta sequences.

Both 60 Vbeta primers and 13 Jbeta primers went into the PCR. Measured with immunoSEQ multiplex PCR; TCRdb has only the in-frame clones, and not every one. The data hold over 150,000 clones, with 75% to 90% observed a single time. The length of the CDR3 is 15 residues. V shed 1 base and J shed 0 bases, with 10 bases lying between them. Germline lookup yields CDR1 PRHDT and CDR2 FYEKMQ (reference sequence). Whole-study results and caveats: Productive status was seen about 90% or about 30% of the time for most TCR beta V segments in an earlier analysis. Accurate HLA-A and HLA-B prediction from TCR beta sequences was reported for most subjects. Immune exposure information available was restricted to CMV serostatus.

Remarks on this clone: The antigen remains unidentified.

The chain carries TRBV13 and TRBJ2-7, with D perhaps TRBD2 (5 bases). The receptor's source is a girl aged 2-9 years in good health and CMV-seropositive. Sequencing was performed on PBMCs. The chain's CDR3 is CASSLAGAASYEQYF. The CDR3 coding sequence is TGTGCCAGCAGCTTAGCAGGAGCGGCCTCCTACGAGCAGTACTTC.